The 2 T cell receptor beta chains reported below all come from one sample, sequenced in a study of blood T cell repertoires in COVID-19. Clones were sequenced by immunoSEQ multiplex PCR, and TCRdb holds only the in-frame ones, with some missing. The table records 90,000 or so clones, roughly nine tenths of them present only once. Sequences were obtained from peripheral blood. The receptors stem from an elderly woman with active COVID-19.

The genes are TRBV3-1 (or the pseudogene TRBV3-2) and TRBJ1-6; 8 bases align to TRBD1. This CDR3 region has 17 residues. With 4 bases clipped from V and 7 bases from J, the junction kept 12 bases outside the gene matches. The germline V gene has CDR1 LGHDT and CDR2 YNNKEL (reference sequence). This CDR3 is CASSRILAGTGNSPLHF. DNA of the CDR3: TGTGCCAGCAGCCGCATCCTAGCCGGGACAGGAAATTCACCCCTCCACTTT.

CDR3 sequence (DNA): TGTGCCAGTAGTATGGCCGGGACGGGACTCTGGCAGCCCCAGCATTTT. Translated: CASSMAGTGLWQPQHF. This chain uses TRBV19 with TRBJ1-5; TRBD1 is a possible D gene (5 bases). This CDR3 has 16 amino acids. Germline CDR1 LNHDA, CDR2 SQIVND (reference sequence). V lost 3 bases and J 7 bases, leaving 19 bases between the germline ends.